The source of this T cell receptor beta chain is a study of T-cell memory formation after mild COVID-19. General study points: Clones that contracted clustered mainly in CM and EM if CD4+ and in EMRA if CD8+.

After 5'RACE with constant-segment primers, TCR alpha and TCR beta cDNA libraries carrying sample barcodes and UMIs were obtained. TCRdb fed the 5' RACE reads into MiXCR, producing one record per CDR3 protein. The sample carries tens of thousands of distinct CDR3 sequences, 25% to 35% recorded once. Germline loops: CDR1 MNHEY, CDR2 SVGAGI. The CDR3 length is 14 residues. Trimming removed 5 bases from V and 1 base from J, with 9 bases in between. A few counts support this clonotype. Its antigen is as yet unknown. The J gene is TRBJ1-5, the V gene TRBV6-5; the D is unclear. The TCR originated in a young man who had mild COVID-19 (a few samples of this study predate the infection). Cell type and time point are not known. Sample: PBMCs or a T cell subset sorted from them (not recorded which). The CDR3 sequence is CASSPRRSNQPQHF. In DNA, the CDR3 is TGTGCCAGCAGTCCCCGCCGAAGCAATCAGCCCCAGCATTTT.